The next 8 T cell receptor beta chains were all read from a single sample in a study of OX40 agonist ivuxolimab in advanced cancers. TCRdb keeps only in-frame clones here, not all; method: immunoSEQ multiplex PCR. The table shows 65,000 to 90,000 clones, with roughly nine tenths occurring only once. Specimen: CD4+ or CD8+ T cells sorted from blood, collected in a trial of the OX40 agonist ivuxolimab. The receptors derive from an adult with an advanced solid tumor such as melanoma, head and neck, liver or kidney cancer.

CDR3 protein: CASRPAQPKNIQYF. CDR3 nucleotides: TGTGCCAGCAGGCCCGCACAGCCCAAAAACATTCAGTACTTC. The genes are TRBV28 and TRBJ2-4; no firm D call. Trimming stripped 6 bases from V and 2 bases from J, with 11 bases between. The germline V gene encodes CDR1 MDHEN and CDR2 SYDVKM. The CDR3 has 14 residues.

V and J are TRBV5-1 and TRBJ2-7, with D possibly called TRBD1 or TRBD2 (5 bases each). Germline CDR1 SGHRS, CDR2 YFSETQ. The CDR3 runs to 15 residues. With 1 base removed from V and 2 bases from J, the gap between germline ends came to 13 bases. CDR3 nucleotide sequence: TGCGCCAGCAGCTTGCAGGGAGTGGGCGCCTACGAGCAGTACTTC. Its protein is CASSLQGVGAYEQYF.

The chain has TRBV7-2 and TRBJ2-2; TRBD1 aligns across 8 bases. There are 15 residues in the CDR3. The ends lost 7 bases at V and 7 bases at J; junction bases unmatched: 11. Germline assignment: CDR1 SGHTA and CDR2 FQGNSA. CDR3 DNA sequence: TGTGCCAGCATACTTTACAGGGGGGCCTACGGGGAGCTGTTTTTT. This translates into CASILYRGAYGELFF.

The CDR3 loop is CASSSRFEPQHF. The CDR3 DNA sequence: TGTGCCAGTAGTTCGCGGTTTGAGCCCCAGCATTTT. The rearrangement uses TRBV19 and TRBJ1-5, with D unclear. CDR1 and CDR2 from the germline V gene are LNHDA and SQIVND (reference sequence). Trimming shortened V by 5 bases and J by 8 bases, and 10 bases separated the two germline ends. The CDR3 has 12 residues.

The gene calls are TRBV28 and TRBJ1-1; 9 bases map to TRBD1. In germline, CDR1 is MDHEN, CDR2 SYDVKM. CDR3 size: 16 residues. With 6 bases clipped from V and 6 bases from J, the junction kept 14 bases outside the gene matches. CDR3 in amino acids: CASRGTGGASEAEAFF. The CDR3 DNA is TGTGCCAGCAGGGGAACAGGGGGCGCATCCGAGGCTGAAGCTTTCTTT.

This chain uses TRBV5-5 with TRBJ2-1; D gene ambiguous. In germline, CDR1 is SGHKS, CDR2 YYEKEE (reference sequence). Between the trimmed V and J ends, which lost 2 bases and 8 bases, there was a span of 14 bases. This CDR3 region has 14 residues. CDR3 sequence reads: CASSFAWRSDEQFF. As DNA, the CDR3 is TGTGCCAGCAGCTTTGCATGGAGATCTGATGAGCAGTTCTTC.

The chain employs TRBV7-2 and TRBJ2-7; D may be TRBD2 (6 bases). V was pared by 4 bases and J by 2 bases, with 12 bases between. The germline gives CDR1 SGHTA, CDR2 FQGNSA. The CDR3 is made up of 14 amino acids. Here the CDR3 DNA reads TGTGCCAGCAGCTCCCTTAGCGGACCCTACGAGCAGTACTTC. Amino acid sequence: CASSSLSGPYEQYF. The whole variable domain, filled in from reference TRBV7-2 and TRBJ2-7, reads GAGVSQSPSNKVTEKGKDVELRCDPISGHTALYWYRQSLGQGLEFLIYFQGNSAPDKSGLPSDRFSAERTGGSVSTLTIQRTQQEDSAVYLCASSSLSGPYEQYFGPGTRLTVT.

The CDR3 loop reads CASSLSGGYEQYF. CDR3 DNA: TGTGCCAGCAGCTTATCAGGGGGCTACGAGCAGTACTTC. J is TRBJ2-7 and V is TRBV7-9; 7 bases are shared with TRBD1. V shed 2 bases, J shed 3 bases, and the junction held 1 base outside the gene matches. The CDR3 is 13 residues long. The V gene's germline CDR1 is SEHNR and CDR2 FQNEAQ (reference sequence).